This is a list of T cell receptor beta chains from one sample in a study of vaccination effects on CD4 cells after COVID-19. No antigen is known for these receptors. Sequenced by immunoSEQ multiplex PCR; TCRdb stores in-frame clones only, minus some. The sample holds about 46,000 clones, about 70% seen once. This sample comprised CD4+ T cells from PBMCs cultured with HCoV-OC43 spike peptides, obtained after COVID-19 vaccination. All receptors derive from a human donor who received a COVID-19 vaccine. The conserved cysteine and the conserved F or W are not part of the CDR3 here.

cdr3_aa v_call
ASSGPGQTTDTQY TRBV5-1
ASSEGGSHGYT TRBV6-1
ASSYELGTTYGYT TRBV6-2/TRBV6-3
ASSFDQTGPQH TRBV12-3/TRBV12-4
AAQGVAEAF TRBV6-5
ASSQGLAVFPDTQY TRBV5-1
ASSYPGAGELF TRBV6-5
ASSFSPGLAGGEETQY TRBV13
ASSLAAGIYEQY TRBV7-9
ASSLQPGGGGTDTQY TRBV5-1
ASSLGSVVAHLSREKYGYT TRBV5-1
ASSEGAGQGGYT TRBV6-4
SVEYGHGYT TRBV29-1
ASSYAPPGDYGYT TRBV6-5
ASSQVFLREGRRYEQY TRBV4-1
ASSRQGASTDTQY TRBV5-8
ASRDISEKLF TRBV6-5
ASSEDIYEQY TRBV2
ASSLGPRDGSTDTQY TRBV5-1
ASSQDLDGSYEQY TRBV4-2
ASSYGGPDTGELF TRBV6-5